This T cell receptor (beta chain) was captured in a study of patients and donors after allogeneic stem cell transplantation. Germline CDR1 is SEHNR and CDR2 is FQNEAQ (reference sequence). This CDR3 is 14 amino acids long. TCRdb re-derived calls from the RT-PCR reads in MiXCR, one entry per CDR3 protein. Of approximately 200,000 distinct CDR3 sequences listed, 12% to 15% are singletons. A note on this clonotype: A read error may account for a junction end that differs from germline.

The clonotype originates from a human donor who was either an allogeneic HSCT recipient or a stem cell or donor lymphocyte infusion donor (not recorded which). It is not recorded whose cells these are; they may come from a transplant donor. The chain is built from TRBV7-9 and TRBJ2-5; maybe TRBD2 (5 bases). The sample taken for sequencing was blood, either unsorted or a sorted T cell fraction (not recorded which). The CDR3 spells CASSLAASKETQNF. In DNA, the CDR3 is TGTGCCAGCAGCTTAGCGGCTAGCAAAGAGACCCAGAACTTC.